The clone carrying this TCR beta chain was seen only a few times. Its antigen remains unknown. This sample is part of a study of blood T cells in healthy people across ages. Study-level points and caveats: Older age went with lower TCR beta diversity per million T cells, in a roughly linear way. When set beside aged donors, long-lived donors presented more naive CD4+ cells and higher diversity.

Alongside a J-beta primer mix, a sample-barcoded 5' primer served in a second PCR lasting about 7 to 11 cycles. Each sample provided no less than 2.5 million CDR3-containing paired-end reads. TCRdb passed the 5' RACE reads through MiXCR, listing each CDR3 protein once. This sample has around 1,000,000 distinct CDR3 sequences, with 35% to 40% found just once. Germline lookup yields CDR1 SGHAT and CDR2 FQNNGV. The CDR3 runs to 14 residues. V lost 3 bases, J lost 4 bases, and 11 bases lay in between. All donors came from Russia, were Caucasian and healthy, and spanned ages about 6 to 95. This TCR derives from a man between 18 and 29 years old in good health. Sample: blood. The chain has TRBV11-2 and TRBJ2-3, with D perhaps assigned TRBD1 or TRBD2 (5 bases each). The CDR3 loop is CASSFVQGPDTQYF. The CDR3 bases are TGTGCCAGCAGCTTCGTTCAGGGACCAGATACGCAGTATTTT. Together with reference TRBV11-2 and TRBJ2-3, the CDR3 gives the full variable domain: EAGVAQSPRYKIIEKRQSVAFWCNPISGHATLYWYQQILGQGPKLLIQFQNNGVVDDSQLPKDRFSAERLKGVDSTLKIQPAKLEDSAVYLCASSFVQGPDTQYFGPGTRLTVL.